This T cell receptor beta chain was recovered during a study of technical replicates of blood from several donors. The table came from immunoSEQ multiplex PCR; TCRdb's copy has only in-frame clones and leaves some out. The sample holds 65,000 to 95,000 clones, around 85% seen once. The sequence came from a human donor in good health. Some clones in this sample may be carry-over from other donors' samples. Sequencing input: PBMCs.

The CDR3 bases are TGTGCCAGCAGCTTAGGACAGGACTTGAACACTGAAGCTTTCTTT. Its translation is CASSLGQDLNTEAFF. The chain employs TRBV7-9 and TRBJ1-1, with D possibly being TRBD1 (6 bases). Germline CDR1 reads SEHNR; CDR2 reads FQNEAQ (reference sequence). The germline V and J ends were trimmed by 1 base and 0 bases, with 9 bases remaining between them. This CDR3 is 15 amino acids long.